The present entry profiles one T cell receptor beta chain with its context. Antigen specificity is unknown. Constant-segment primers were used for 5'RACE, and the resulting TCR alpha and TCR beta cDNA libraries carried sample barcodes and UMIs. MiXCR, run by TCRdb on the 5' RACE reads, gives a single entry per CDR3 protein. This sample has 550,000 to 600,000 distinct CDR3 sequences, with roughly 22% found just once. The data are from a study of T-cell memory formation after mild COVID-19. Study-level points and caveats: Memory sampled before infection contained some responding clones, suggesting cross-reactive memory joined.

Sequenced sample: PBMCs or a T cell subset sorted from them (not recorded which). This clonotype was sampled from an adult woman who had mild COVID-19 (a few samples of this study predate the infection). Cell type and time point are not known.

The CDR3 DNA is TGTGCCAGCAGCCCCTCGGGGGTGACAGGGCGTACCGGGGAGCTGTTTTTT. Translating gives CASSPSGVTGRTGELFF. The chain recombines TRBV5-5 with TRBJ2-2; the D gene is possibly TRBD1 (7 bases). CDR3 size: 17 residues. Between the trimmed V and J ends, which lost 4 bases and 5 bases, there was a span of 21 bases. Germline loops: CDR1 SGHKS, CDR2 YYEKEE (reference sequence). Together with reference TRBV5-5 and TRBJ2-2, the CDR3 gives the full variable domain: DAGVTQSPTHLIKTRGQQVTLRCSPISGHKSVSWYQQVLGQGPQFIFQYYEKEERGRGNFPDRFSARQFPNYSSELNVNALLLGDSALYLCASSPSGVTGRTGELFFGEGSRLTVL.